This T cell receptor beta chain came from a study of cytomegalovirus exposure and HLA in healthy donors. Points from the study as a whole: Three CMV-associated chains were confirmed in vitro to be specific for CMV antigens.

The primer mix had 60 Vbeta and 13 Jbeta primers. The assay was immunoSEQ multiplex PCR, and TCRdb's table has in-frame clones only and misses some. The sample records 160,000 or so clones, 70% to 85% being singletons. As to this clone: Its antigen is currently unknown.

V shed 1 base and J shed 8 bases, with 11 bases lying between them. The germline V gene has CDR1 MNHNS and CDR2 SASEGT. CDR3 length: 13 residues. The receptor was derived from a male donor in good health and CMV-seronegative. The sample taken for sequencing was PBMCs. The chain uses TRBV6-1 and TRBJ1-2; no firm D call. In DNA, the CDR3 is TGTGCCAGCAGTGAAGTAGAGGCGGGAGGCTACACCTTC. It translates to CASSEVEAGGYTF.